The following is a T cell receptor (beta chain) sequence with its context. A read error may produce the germline difference seen at one junction end. The entry originates in a study of blood T cells in healthy people across ages. The V gene's germline CDR1 is SGHVS and CDR2 FNYEAQ. The CDR3 is 13 amino acids. A second PCR of 7 to 11 cycles used a sample-barcoded 5' primer and a J-beta primer mix. MiXCR was run by TCRdb on the 5' RACE reads, yielding one entry per CDR3 protein. The table lists around 1,800,000 distinct CDR3 sequences, roughly 43% of them singletons, with roughly 23% in the top ten. The chain links TRBV7-6 to TRBJ2-7; tentative D call: TRBD2 (5 bases). The TCR comes from a human donor in good health. Sequencing used blood. The CDR3 protein is CASNLGSSYEQYF. CDR3 DNA: TGTGCCAGCAACTTAGGGAGCTCCTACGAGCAGTACTTC.